This section outlines one T cell receptor beta chain sequence together with its context. In germline, CDR1 is SGHRS, CDR2 YFSETQ. V was clipped by 4 bases and J by 8 bases, with 21 bases between them. The length of the CDR3 is 15 residues. The sample belongs to a study of human T cells and chemical hapten exposure. Study-level information: 2% DPC applied to a 2 cm by 2 cm arm area sensitized donors. From small differences in pooled library volume came most of the variation in per-sample TCR yields.

Time point indicated: patch test 2, 6 weeks after DPC sensitization. The treatment denotes: therapeutic diphenylcyclopropenone sensitization with weekly scalp DPC. From the RACE reads, TCRdb called clonotypes with MiXCR, one entry per CDR3 protein. Of 85,000 to 100,000 distinct CDR3 sequences in the sample, approximately 11% are singletons; the top ten hold around 2.1%. The source material was whole blood, sampled in connection with sensitization to the hapten diphenylcyclopropenone (DPC). The rearrangement uses TRBV5-1 and TRBJ1-2, with D maybe TRBD1 (6 bases). This clonotype was obtained from a man between 35 and 55 years old with alopecia areata. Some clones in this sample may be carry-over from other donors' samples. The chain's CDR3 is CASSALEGGARGYTF. In nucleotides, the CDR3 is TGCGCCAGCAGCGCCCTTGAGGGGGGCGCGAGAGGCTACACCTTC. The full variable domain, rest sourced from reference TRBV5-1 and TRBJ1-2, is KAGVTQTPRYLIKTRGQQVTLSCSPISGHRSVSWYQQTPGQGLQFLFEYFSETQRNKGNFPGRFSGRQFSNSRSEMNVSTLELGDSALYLCASSALEGGARGYTFGSGTRLTVV.